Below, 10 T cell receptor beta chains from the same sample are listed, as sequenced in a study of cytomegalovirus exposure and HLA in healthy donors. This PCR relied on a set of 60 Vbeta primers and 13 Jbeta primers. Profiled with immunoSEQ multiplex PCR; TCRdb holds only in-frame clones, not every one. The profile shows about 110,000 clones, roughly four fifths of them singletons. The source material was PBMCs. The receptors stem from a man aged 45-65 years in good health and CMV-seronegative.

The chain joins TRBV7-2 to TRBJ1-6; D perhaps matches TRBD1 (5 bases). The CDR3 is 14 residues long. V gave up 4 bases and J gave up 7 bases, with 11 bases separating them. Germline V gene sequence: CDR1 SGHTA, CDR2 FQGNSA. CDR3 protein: CASSWQGFNSPLHF. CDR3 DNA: TGTGCCAGCAGCTGGCAGGGTTTCAATTCACCCCTCCACTTT.

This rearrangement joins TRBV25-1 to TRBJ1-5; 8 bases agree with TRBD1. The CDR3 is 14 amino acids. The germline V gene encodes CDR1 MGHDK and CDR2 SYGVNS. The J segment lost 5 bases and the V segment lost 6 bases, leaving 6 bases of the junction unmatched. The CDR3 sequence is CASRSTGVDQPQHF. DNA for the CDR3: TGTGCCAGCAGATCGACAGGGGTGGATCAGCCCCAGCATTTT.

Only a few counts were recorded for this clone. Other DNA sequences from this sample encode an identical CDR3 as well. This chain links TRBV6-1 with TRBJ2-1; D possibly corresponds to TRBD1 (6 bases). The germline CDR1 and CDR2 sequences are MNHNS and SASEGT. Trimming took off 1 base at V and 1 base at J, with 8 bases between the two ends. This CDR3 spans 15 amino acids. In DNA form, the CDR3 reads TGTGCCAGCAGTGAAGGAGGGGGTTCCTACAATGAGCAGTTCTTC. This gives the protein CASSEGGGSYNEQFF.

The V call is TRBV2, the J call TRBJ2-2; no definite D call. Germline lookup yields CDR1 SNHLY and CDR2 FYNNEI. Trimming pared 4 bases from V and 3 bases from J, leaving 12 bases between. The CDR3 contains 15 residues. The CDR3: CASSARSVDTGELFF. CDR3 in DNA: TGTGCCAGCAGTGCTAGATCGGTGGACACCGGGGAGCTGTTTTTT.

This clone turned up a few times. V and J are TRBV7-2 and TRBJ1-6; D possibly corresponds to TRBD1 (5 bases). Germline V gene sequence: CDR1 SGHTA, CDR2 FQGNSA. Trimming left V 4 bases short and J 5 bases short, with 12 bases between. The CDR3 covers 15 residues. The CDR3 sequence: CASSSAGRNNSPLHF. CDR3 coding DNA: TGTGCCAGCAGCTCGGCGGGACGTAATAATTCACCCCTCCACTTT. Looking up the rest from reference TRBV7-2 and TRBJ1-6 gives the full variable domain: GAGVSQSPSNKVTEKGKDVELRCDPISGHTALYWYRQSLGQGLEFLIYFQGNSAPDKSGLPSDRFSAERTGGSVSTLTIQRTQQEDSAVYLCASSSAGRNNSPLHFGNGTRLTVT.

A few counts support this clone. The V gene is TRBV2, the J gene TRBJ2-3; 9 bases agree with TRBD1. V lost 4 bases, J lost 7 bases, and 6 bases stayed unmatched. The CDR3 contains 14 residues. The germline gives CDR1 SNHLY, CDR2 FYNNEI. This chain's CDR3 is CASSGDRELNTQYF. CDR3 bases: TGTGCCAGCAGTGGGGACAGGGAGCTGAATACGCAGTATTTT. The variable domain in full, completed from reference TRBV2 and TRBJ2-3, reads EPEVTQTPSHQVTQMGQEVILRCVPISNHLYFYWYRQILGQKVEFLVSFYNNEISEKSEIFDDQFSVERPDGSNFTLKIRSTKLEDSAMYFCASSGDRELNTQYFGPGTRLTVL.

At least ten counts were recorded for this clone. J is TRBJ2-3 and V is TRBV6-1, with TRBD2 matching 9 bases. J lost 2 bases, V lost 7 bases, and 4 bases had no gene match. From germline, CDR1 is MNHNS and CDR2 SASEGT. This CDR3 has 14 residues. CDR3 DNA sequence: TGTGCCAGCACGGCGGGGGGGCTCACAGATACGCAGTATTTT. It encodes CASTAGGLTDTQYF.

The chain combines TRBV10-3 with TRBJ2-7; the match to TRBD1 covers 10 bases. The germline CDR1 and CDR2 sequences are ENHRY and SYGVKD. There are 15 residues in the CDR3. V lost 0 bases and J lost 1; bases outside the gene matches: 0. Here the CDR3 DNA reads TGTGCCATCAGTGAGTCGGGACAGGGGTCCTACGAGCAGTACGTC. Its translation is CAISESGQGSYEQYV.

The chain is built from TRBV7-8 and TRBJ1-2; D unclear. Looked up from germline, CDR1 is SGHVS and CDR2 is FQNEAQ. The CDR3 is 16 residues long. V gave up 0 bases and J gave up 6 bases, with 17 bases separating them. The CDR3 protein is CASSLAERPGNHGYTF. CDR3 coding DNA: TGTGCCAGCAGCTTAGCCGAGCGGCCTGGGAACCATGGCTACACCTTC.

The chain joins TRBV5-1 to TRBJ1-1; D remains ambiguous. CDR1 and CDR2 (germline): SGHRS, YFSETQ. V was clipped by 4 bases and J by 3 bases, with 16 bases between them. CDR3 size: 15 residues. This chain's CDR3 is CASSQSTWRHTEAFF. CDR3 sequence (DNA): TGCGCCAGCAGCCAATCGACCTGGAGGCACACTGAAGCTTTCTTT. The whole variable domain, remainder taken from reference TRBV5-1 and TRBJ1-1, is KAGVTQTPRYLIKTRGQQVTLSCSPISGHRSVSWYQQTPGQGLQFLFEYFSETQRNKGNFPGRFSGRQFSNSRSEMNVSTLELGDSALYLCASSQSTWRHTEAFFGQGTRLTVV.